These T cell receptor beta chains were read from a single sample in a study of shared clonotypes between healthy human individuals. Assay: immunoSEQ multiplex PCR; the TCRdb copy retains only in-frame clones and omits some. The sample shows approximately 1.9 million clones, 93% of them seen only once. Material: naive CD8+ T cells from PBMCs. All receptors derive from a man aged 18 to 30 in good health. Some clones in this sample may be carry-over from other donors' samples. CDR3s include the opening cysteine and the closing phenylalanine or tryptophan. The D gene is left open where the match is weak. Some rows have no size entry. The others give once, few or many, or a class for an expanded clone.

>NA|TRBD2|TRBV7-8|TRBJ2-3
CASSLAPGTSVSDTQYF
TGTGCCAGCAGCTTAGCCCCCGGGACTAGCGTCTCAGATACGCAGTATTTT
>NA|NA|TRBV20-1|TRBJ2-7
CSARAGAPEYF
TGCAGTGCTAGAGCTGGGGCCCCGGAGTACTTC
>NA|NA|TRBV5-4|TRBJ2-3
CASSLVGYSTDTQYF
TGTGCCAGCAGCTTGGTCGGGTACTCCACAGATACGCAGTATTTT
>NA|TRBD2|TRBV5-4|TRBJ2-1
CASTLVPSGAMEEQFF
TGTGCCAGCACCCTAGTTCCTAGCGGGGCCATGGAGGAGCAGTTCTTC
>NA|NA|TRBV7-9|TRBJ2-7
CASRAIRASSYEQYF
TGTGCCAGCAGGGCGATAAGGGCATCTTCCTACGAGCAGTACTTC
>NA|NA|TRBV4-1|TRBJ2-5
CASSQDFWQYQETQYF
TGCGCCAGCAGCCAAGATTTCTGGCAGTACCAAGAGACCCAGTACTTC
>NA|TRBD2|TRBV27|TRBJ2-7
CASRGLAYEQYF
TGTGCCAGCAGAGGACTAGCCTACGAGCAGTACTTC
>once|TRBD1|TRBV28|TRBJ2-7
CASTRSGTGIGEQYF
TGTGCCAGCACCAGATCCGGGACAGGGATCGGCGAGCAGTACTTC
>NA|TRBD2|TRBV7-8|TRBJ2-3
CASQAGGRTDTQYF
TGTGCCAGTCAAGCGGGAGGACGCACAGATACGCAGTATTTT
>NA|NA|TRBV15|TRBJ1-3
CATRQPLSGNTIYF
TGTGCCACGAGACAACCGCTCTCTGGAAACACCATATATTTT
>once|NA|TRBV11-2|TRBJ2-7
CASSLAASTYEQYF
TGTGCCAGCAGCTTAGCGGCCAGCACCTACGAGCAGTACTTC
>NA|NA|TRBV9|TRBJ1-3
CASSVASGAGNTIYF
TGTGCCAGCAGCGTAGCATCAGGAGCTGGAAACACCATATATTTT
>NA|NA|TRBV9|TRBJ1-1
CASSVDPRMGATNTEAFF
TGTGCCAGCAGCGTAGATCCCCGCATGGGGGCCACGAACACTGAAGCTTTCTTT
>NA|NA|TRBV21-1|TRBJ2-5
CASSKECIGDSQETQYF
TGTGCCAGCAGCAAAGAGTGTATAGGGGATTCCCAAGAGACCCAGTACTTC
>NA|NA|TRBV7-9|TRBJ2-2
CASSLAGRQEDTGELFF
TGTGCCAGCAGCTTAGCCGGACGTCAAGAGGACACCGGGGAGCTGTTTTTT
>once|TRBD1|TRBV4-3|TRBJ2-2
CASSQTGTGGTGELFF
TGCGCCAGCAGCCAGACCGGGACAGGGGGTACCGGGGAGCTGTTTTTT
>once|NA|TRBV23-1|TRBJ2-5
CASSQFLRPETQYF
TGCGCCAGCAGTCAATTCCTACGGCCAGAGACCCAGTACTTC
>few|TRBD2|TRBV4-1|TRBJ2-1
CASSQRSGTSGIRQFF
TGCGCCAGCAGCCAGAGATCCGGGACTAGCGGGATACGGCAGTTCTTC
>NA|NA|TRBV5-4|TRBJ2-5
CASSWGSETQYF
TGTGCCAGCAGTTGGGGGAGCGAGACCCAGTACTTC
>NA|NA|TRBV5-1|TRBJ2-7
CASSFTGIGEQYF
TGCGCCAGCAGCTTTACGGGGATAGGCGAGCAGTACTTC
>NA|TRBD1|TRBV6-5|TRBJ1-2
CASTGGDGYTF
TGTGCCAGCACAGGGGGCGATGGCTACACCTTC
>NA|NA|TRBV27|TRBJ2-3
CASSPGGGDTQYF
TGTGCCAGCAGTCCAGGAGGGGGAGATACGCAGTATTTT
>once|NA|TRBV28|TRBJ1-2
CASSMTREGYTF
TGTGCCAGCAGTATGACAAGGGAAGGCTACACCTTC
>NA|NA|TRBV29-1|TRBJ2-7
CSVGNSLSSYEQYF
TGCAGCGTTGGGAACAGTCTAAGCTCCTACGAGCAGTACTTC
>NA|TRBD1|TRBV6-5|TRBJ1-4
CASSYSPGQNEKLFF
TGTGCCAGCAGTTACTCCCCGGGACAGAATGAAAAACTGTTTTTT
>NA|TRBD2|TRBV29-1|TRBJ2-3
CSVEGTSGSSVLTDTQYF
TGCAGCGTTGAAGGGACTAGCGGGAGTAGCGTTCTCACAGATACGCAGTATTTT
>NA|TRBD2|TRBV7-8|TRBJ2-1
CASSLSGLAIGEQFF
TGTGCCAGCAGCTTATCGGGACTAGCGATAGGTGAGCAGTTCTTC
>NA|TRBD1|TRBV6-1|TRBJ2-7
CASSEWWTGGAEQYF
TGTGCCAGCAGTGAATGGTGGACAGGGGGCGCCGAGCAGTACTTC
>few|TRBD2|TRBV9|TRBJ2-7
CASSQGLAESYEQYF
TGTGCCAGCAGCCAAGGACTAGCGGAATCCTACGAGCAGTACTTC
>NA|NA|TRBV6-6|TRBJ1-2
CASSYLSGRPNYGYTF
TGTGCCAGCAGTTATCTCAGCGGGCGGCCTAACTATGGCTACACCTTC
>NA|TRBD2|TRBV5-4|TRBJ2-1
CASSLALAGDGTSYNEQFF
TGTGCCAGCAGCTTGGCCTTAGCGGGGGACGGTACCTCCTACAATGAGCAGTTCTTC
>NA|NA|TRBV7-2|TRBJ2-3
CASSLVGDTQYF
TGTGCCAGCAGCTTAGTAGGAGATACGCAGTATTTT
>once|TRBD1|TRBV28|TRBJ2-5
CASSLGLDRELGETQYF
TGTGCCAGCAGTCTCGGCTTGGACAGGGAATTAGGAGAGACCCAGTACTTC
>NA|NA|TRBV7-2|TRBJ2-7
CASSPVGAPSYEQYF
TGTGCCAGCAGCCCAGTCGGGGCCCCCTCCTACGAGCAGTACTTC
>NA|TRBD2|TRBV13|TRBJ2-1
CASSLGRSGRGYNEQFF
TGTGCCAGCAGCTTAGGCCGAAGCGGGAGGGGGTACAATGAGCAGTTCTTC
>NA|NA|TRBV14|TRBJ2-1
CASSPRGWDEQFF
TGTGCCAGCAGCCCAAGGGGGTGGGATGAGCAGTTCTTC
>NA|NA|TRBV9|TRBJ1-1
CASSLGGPTEAFF
TGTGCCAGCAGCCTTGGGGGACCCACTGAAGCTTTCTTT
>NA|NA|TRBV28|TRBJ1-5
CASRPSGIGLYSNQPQHF
TGTGCCAGCAGACCCTCCGGGATTGGACTCTATAGCAATCAGCCCCAGCATTTT
>NA|NA|TRBV28|TRBJ1-1
CASSPSTGQNTEAFF
TGTGCCAGCAGCCCTAGTACAGGACAGAACACTGAAGCTTTCTTT
>NA|TRBD1|TRBV28|TRBJ2-2
CASSFTGDTGELFF
TGTGCCAGCAGTTTCACAGGGGACACCGGGGAGCTGTTTTTT
>NA|TRBD2|TRBV29-1|TRBJ2-4
CSVEEFELAVAKNIQYF
TGCAGCGTTGAAGAGTTCGAGCTAGCGGTAGCCAAAAACATTCAGTACTTC
>NA|NA|TRBV9|TRBJ2-5
CASSARTGETQYF
TGTGCCAGCAGCGCCCGAACTGGCGAGACCCAGTACTTC
>NA|TRBD2|TRBV7-2|TRBJ2-1
CASSLQREYNEQFF
TGTGCCAGCAGCTTACAGCGGGAGTACAATGAGCAGTTCTTC
>NA|NA|TRBV11-2|TRBJ2-2
CASSLRLVGGELFF
TGTGCCAGCAGCTTAAGGCTAGTTGGTGGGGAGCTGTTTTTT
>NA|TRBD2|TRBV5-1|TRBJ2-5
CASSPSGTSGKKTQYF
TGCGCCAGCAGCCCGTCCGGGACTAGTGGTAAGAAGACCCAGTACTTC
>NA|TRBD1|TRBV18|TRBJ2-1
CASSPPNSGTGPNNEQFF
TGTGCCAGCTCACCACCTAATTCCGGGACAGGCCCGAACAATGAGCAGTTCTTC